One and the same sample provided the 14 T cell receptor beta chains below, sequenced in a study of blood T cell repertoires in COVID-19. Here immunoSEQ multiplex PCR was the method, and the copy in TCRdb shows in-frame clones only, minus some. In the table there are under 400,000 clones, around 90% of which are singletons. The sequenced sample was peripheral blood. These receptors came from a woman in her sixties with COVID-19, enrolled during active disease.

The rearrangement joins TRBV27 to TRBJ2-1, with 7 bases identical to TRBD1. This CDR3 is 13 amino acids long. Germline V gives CDR1 MNHEY, CDR2 SMNVEV (reference sequence). Trimming removed 5 bases from V and 14 bases from J; junction bases left unmatched: 12. As DNA, the CDR3 is TGTGCCAGCAGTGCCAGGATCCGGGACAGCGAGTTCTTC. This codes for CASSARIRDSEFF.

V usage is TRBV29-1 and J usage is TRBJ1-1; 9 bases are shared with TRBD1. J gave up 2 bases and V 6 bases, and 7 bases lay outside the gene matches. Germline loops: CDR1 SQVTM, CDR2 ANQGSEA. This CDR3 has 14 amino acids. CDR3 in amino acids: CSVPQGAANTEAFF. CDR3 nucleotide sequence: TGCAGCGTCCCACAGGGGGCGGCCAACACTGAAGCTTTCTTT.

This sequence joins TRBV11-2 and TRBJ1-1, with D perhaps TRBD1 (6 bases). V was pared by 3 bases and J by 3 bases, with 14 bases between. Germline CDR1 and CDR2: SGHAT and FQNNGV. This CDR3 is 15 amino acids long. The CDR3 nucleotides are TGTGCCAGCAGCTTCGGTCCAGGGGTGCACACTGAAGCTTTCTTT. The encoded protein is CASSFGPGVHTEAFF.

The genes are TRBV28 and TRBJ1-2, with 7 positions matching TRBD1. Trimming at V came to 5 bases and at J to 7 bases, leaving 7 bases not matched to a gene. This CDR3 has 13 residues. CDR1 and CDR2 from the germline V gene are MDHEN and SYDVKM. CDR3 amino acids: CASSLHRGGGYTF. For the CDR3, the DNA is TGTGCCAGCAGTCTACACAGGGGAGGTGGCTACACCTTC.

In its sample, this clone was seen once. The V call is TRBV10-2, the J call TRBJ2-5; TRBD2 agrees at 15 bases. The CDR3 extends over 16 amino acids. Germline V CDR1 and CDR2: WSHSY, SAAADI. With 8 bases clipped from V and 4 bases from J, the junction kept 8 bases outside the gene matches. The CDR3 DNA reads as TGCGCCAGCGTGGGACTAGCGGGGGGCAGGGGAGAGACCCAGTACTTC. Its translation: CASVGLAGGRGETQYF.

This clone occurred once. At the DNA level, this CDR3 is encoded by other sequences in the same sample as well. The rearrangement uses TRBV27 and TRBJ1-6, with TRBD1 as a possible D gene (5 bases). This CDR3 region has 14 residues. V lost 3 bases and J lost 3, with 6 bases in between. The germline gives CDR1 MNHEY, CDR2 SMNVEV (reference sequence). Written as DNA, the CDR3 is TGTGCCAGCAGTTTTGACAGCTATAATTCACCCCTCCACTTT. This sequence encodes CASSFDSYNSPLHF.

The V call is TRBV28, the J call TRBJ1-3; tentatively, D is TRBD1 (5 bases). Germline CDR1 is MDHEN and CDR2 is SYDVKM. The CDR3 is made up of 15 amino acids. V lost 8 bases and J 4 bases, leaving 18 bases between the germline ends. CDR3 DNA: TGTGCCAGCCTCCCGGGGGGGGAGGGAGGAAACACCATATATTTT. Translation: CASLPGGEGGNTIYF.

The chain uses TRBV4-1 and TRBJ1-2, with TRBD1 as a possible D gene (6 bases). Per germline, CDR1 MGHRA and CDR2 YSYEKL. This CDR3 is 13 amino acids long. Trimming stripped 4 bases from V and 8 bases from J, with 14 bases between. The CDR3 reads CASSPRGGEGYTF. The CDR3 coding sequence is TGCGCCAGCAGCCCCCGAGGGGGTGAAGGCTACACCTTC.

The chain recombines TRBV10-3 with TRBJ1-6; unclear D gene. The CDR3 consists of 15 residues. Trimming shortened V by 0 bases and J by 7 bases, and 10 bases separated the two germline ends. CDR1 and CDR2 from the germline V gene are ENHRY and SYGVKD. This chain's CDR3 is CAISESAAGNSPLHF. The CDR3 DNA follows: TGTGCCATCAGTGAGTCGGCAGCGGGAAATTCACCCCTCCACTTT.

This chain joins TRBV12-3 or TRBV12-4 and TRBJ1-3; D remains ambiguous. This CDR3 has 12 residues. With 7 bases removed from V and 4 bases from J, the gap between germline ends came to 8 bases. CDR3: CASNSRGNTIYF. In DNA, the CDR3 is TGTGCCAGCAACTCGAGGGGAAACACCATATATTTT.

This chain uses TRBV2 with TRBJ2-5, with 10 bases identical to TRBD2. Germline V gene lookup returns CDR1 SNHLY and CDR2 FYNNEI. This CDR3 is built from 17 residues. V lost 5 bases, J lost 2 bases, and 11 bases stayed unmatched. CDR3: CASSRRGAGGIQETQYF. As DNA, the CDR3 is TGTGCCAGCAGTAGAAGGGGAGCGGGGGGGATTCAAGAGACCCAGTACTTC.

V gene TRBV7-2 combines with J gene TRBJ1-5, with D possibly matching TRBD1 (5 bases). V lost 1 base, J lost 9 bases, and 19 bases lay in between. CDR3 length: 16 amino acids. Germline-derived CDR1 and CDR2 are SGHTA and FQGNSA. The CDR3 protein is CASSLGLSGGSGPQHF. The DNA of the CDR3 is TGTGCCAGCAGCTTAGGGCTTTCGGGGGGTTCGGGGCCCCAGCATTTT.

As DNA, the CDR3 is TGCGCCAGCAGCTTGGAGGCGATAAGGGGTGAAAAACTGTTTTTT. Its protein product is CASSLEAIRGEKLFF. The chain links TRBV5-1 to TRBJ1-4; tentatively, D is TRBD1 (5 bases). CDR3 length: 15 amino acids. Germline CDR1 and CDR2: SGHRS and YFSETQ. The V end lost 0 bases, the J end lost 7 bases, and 13 bases lay between the germline ends.

This clone has more than one count but fewer than ten. This chain joins TRBV19 and TRBJ1-3; tentative D call: TRBD1 (6 bases). CDR1 LNHDA and CDR2 SQIVND come from the germline V gene (reference sequence). V lost 4 bases to trimming and J lost 7 bases, with 17 bases between them. The CDR3 loop spans 15 amino acids. The CDR3 protein is CASSRRTEPRNTIYF. The CDR3 DNA follows: TGTGCCAGTAGTAGGAGGACAGAGCCTCGGAACACCATATATTTT.